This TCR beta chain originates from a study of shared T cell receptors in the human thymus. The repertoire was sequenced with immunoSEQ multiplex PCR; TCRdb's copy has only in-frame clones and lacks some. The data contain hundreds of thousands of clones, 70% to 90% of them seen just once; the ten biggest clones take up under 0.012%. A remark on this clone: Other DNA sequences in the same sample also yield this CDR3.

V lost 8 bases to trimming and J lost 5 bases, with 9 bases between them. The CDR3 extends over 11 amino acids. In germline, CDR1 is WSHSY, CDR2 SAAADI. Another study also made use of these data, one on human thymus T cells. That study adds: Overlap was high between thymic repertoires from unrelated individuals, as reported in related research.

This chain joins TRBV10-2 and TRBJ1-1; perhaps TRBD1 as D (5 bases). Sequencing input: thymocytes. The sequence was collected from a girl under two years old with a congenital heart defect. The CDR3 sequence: CASRGGTEAFF. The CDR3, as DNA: TGCGCCAGCCGGGGGGGGACTGAAGCTTTCTTT.